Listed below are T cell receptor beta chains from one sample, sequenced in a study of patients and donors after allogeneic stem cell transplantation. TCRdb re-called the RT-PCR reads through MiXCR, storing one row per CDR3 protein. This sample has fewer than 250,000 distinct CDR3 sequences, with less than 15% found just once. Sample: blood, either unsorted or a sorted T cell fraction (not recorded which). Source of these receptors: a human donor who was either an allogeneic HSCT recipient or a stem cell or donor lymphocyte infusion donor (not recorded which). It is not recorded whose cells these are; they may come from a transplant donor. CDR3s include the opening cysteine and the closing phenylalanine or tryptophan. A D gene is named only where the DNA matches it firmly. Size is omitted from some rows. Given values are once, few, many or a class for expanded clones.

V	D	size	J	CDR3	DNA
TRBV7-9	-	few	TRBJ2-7	CASSLAGTRSYEQYF	TGTGCCAGCAGCTTAGCCGGGACACGATCCTACGAGCAGTACTTC
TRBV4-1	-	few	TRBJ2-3	CASSQVLVLQSTDTQYF	TGCGCCAGCAGCCAAGTTTTAGTACTACAAAGCACAGATACGCAGTATTTT
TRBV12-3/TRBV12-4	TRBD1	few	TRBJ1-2	CASRQGKYGYTF	TGTGCCAGCAGACAGGGGAAATATGGCTACACCTTC
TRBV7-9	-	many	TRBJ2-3	CASSLKGRGDTQYF	TGTGCCAGCAGCTTAAAGGGGCGGGGAGATACGCAGTATTTT
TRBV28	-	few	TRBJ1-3	CASSSDMGGNTIYF	TGTGCCAGCAGTTCTGACATGGGCGGAAACACCATATATTTT
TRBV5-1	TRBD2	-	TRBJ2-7	CASSVTSGTYEQYF	TGCGCCAGCAGTGTGACTAGCGGGACCTACGAGCAGTACTTC
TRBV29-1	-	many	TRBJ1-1	CSGTELGNEAFF	TGCAGCGGGACCGAACTGGGGAATGAAGCTTTCTTT
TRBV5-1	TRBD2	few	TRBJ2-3	CASSWPSTSGRVSTDTQYF	TGCGCCAGCAGCTGGCCATCGACTAGCGGGAGGGTGAGCACAGATACGCAGTATTTT
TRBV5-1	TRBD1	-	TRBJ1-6	CASSSLDRGLNSPLHF	TGCGCCAGCAGCTCTCTTGACAGGGGGCTGAATTCACCCCTCCACTTT
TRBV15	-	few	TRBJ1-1	CATSRDWDTRDTEAFF	TGTGCCACCAGCAGAGATTGGGACACGAGGGACACTGAAGCTTTCTTT
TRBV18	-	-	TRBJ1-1	CASSPLPILDNSPTF	TGTGCCAGCTCACCTCTACCGATTTTAGACAACTCCCCAACATTT
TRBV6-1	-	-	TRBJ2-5	CASSAGGIQKTQYF	TGTGCCAGCAGCGCAGGTGGGATCCAAAAGACCCAGTACTTC
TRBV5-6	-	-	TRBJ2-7	CASSFEDYEQYF	TGTGCCAGCAGCTTCGAGGACTACGAGCAGTACTTC
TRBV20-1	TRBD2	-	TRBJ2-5	CSARVLAGALETQYF	TGCAGTGCTAGAGTTCTAGCGGGAGCTTTGGAGACCCAGTACTTC
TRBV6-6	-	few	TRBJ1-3	CAAAERPGNTIYF	TGTGCCGCCGCAGAAAGGCCTGGAAACACCATATATTTT
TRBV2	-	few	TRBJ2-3	CASRGLTQPADTQYF	TGTGCCAGCAGGGGACTCACGCAACCCGCAGATACGCAGTATTTT
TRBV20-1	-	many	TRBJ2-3	CSASDLDTQYF	TGCAGTGCGAGCGACCTGGATACGCAGTATTTT
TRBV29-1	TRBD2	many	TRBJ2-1	CSVRVASGGGEQFF	TGCAGCGTTCGGGTGGCTAGCGGCGGCGGGGAGCAGTTCTTC
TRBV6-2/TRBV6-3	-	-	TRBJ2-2	CASSAGRPPGELFF	TGTGCCAGCAGCGCCGGGCGTCCCCCCGGGGAGCTGTTTTTT
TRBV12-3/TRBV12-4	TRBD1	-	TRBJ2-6	CASSPGQGGTGANVLTF	TGTGCCAGCAGTCCGGGACAGGGGGGCACTGGGGCCAACGTCCTGACTTTC
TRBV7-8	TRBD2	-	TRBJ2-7	CVTSGNPYEQYF	TGTGTGACTAGCGGTAACCCCTACGAGCAGTACTTC
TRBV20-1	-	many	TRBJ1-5	CSARALNQPQHF	TGCAGTGCTAGGGCCCTAAATCAGCCCCAGCATTTT
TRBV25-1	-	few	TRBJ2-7	CASSPPGGLSREQYF	TGTGCCAGCAGTCCCCCGGGTGGACTTTCGCGCGAGCAGTACTTC
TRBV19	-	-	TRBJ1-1	CASSIEDGTGTEAFF	TGTGCCAGTAGTATAGAAGACGGGACCGGGACTGAAGCTTTCTTT
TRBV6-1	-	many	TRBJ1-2	CASSGRRGGVDGYTF	TGTGCCAGCAGTGGACGCCGGGGGGGGGTCGATGGCTACACCTTC
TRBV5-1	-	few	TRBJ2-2	CASSLVNTGELFF	TGCGCCAGCAGCTTAGTGAACACCGGGGAGCTGTTTTTT
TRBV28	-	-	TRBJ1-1	CASRPPGGEAFF	TGTGCCAGCAGACCCCCCGGGGGGGAAGCTTTCTTT
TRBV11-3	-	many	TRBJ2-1	CASSAGRSNNEQFF	TGTGCCAGCAGCGCAGGGCGGAGTAACAATGAGCAGTTCTTC
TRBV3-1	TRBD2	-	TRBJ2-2	CASSPGLAGTNTGELFF	TGTGCCAGCAGCCCCGGACTAGCGGGGACCAACACCGGGGAGCTGTTTTTT
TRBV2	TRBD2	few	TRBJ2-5	CASTWGGEGETQYF	TGTGCCAGCACTTGGGGGGGGGAGGGAGAGACCCAGTACTTC
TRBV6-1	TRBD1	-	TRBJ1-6	CASSGQGLDNSPLHF	TGTGCCAGCAGTGGACAGGGTTTAGATAATTCACCCCTCCACTTT
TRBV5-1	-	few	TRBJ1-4	CASSPGGLDEKLFF	TGCGCCAGCAGCCCGGGTGGGTTAGATGAAAAACTGTTTTTT
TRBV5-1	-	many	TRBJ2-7	CASSLGDTSEQYF	TGCGCCAGCAGCTTGGGGGACACGAGCGAGCAGTACTTC
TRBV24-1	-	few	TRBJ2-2	CATSERTVDTGELFF	TGTGCCACCAGTGAACGGACGGTGGACACCGGGGAGCTGTTTTTT